This T cell receptor (beta chain) was recovered during a study of long-term antiretroviral therapy in people with HIV (dated 2022 in TCRdb). About the study as a whole: Collection of the earliest samples took place about a decade ahead of the 2015 WHO recommendation for immediate ART, at a time when ART was typically delayed until CD4 counts fell. No cross-contamination during QIAcube processing was shown when test extractions of a monoclonal T-cell line were performed alongside about 30 polyclonal samples. From 30 adults with confirmed HIV infection, the cohort provided around 180 cryopreserved PBMC samples, gathered serially across a mean of around six years (range 1-12). This retrospective serial study examined whether starting ART and sustained HIV suppression were associated with changes in the composition and diversity of the TRB repertoire in peripheral blood. About a third of the roughly 30 participants with HIV were female.

The germline V gene supplies CDR1 MNHEY and CDR2 SVGAGI. Cut back by 5 bases and 0 bases, the V and J ends lie 13 bases apart. The CDR3 goes from the cysteine to the phenylalanine over 15 residues. The entry retains the CDR3 DNA only, 45 bases that are in frame from base 1. To be included, a participant needed at least one PBMC sample from before ART initiation plus at least two post-ART samples. All participants with HIV were treated in the United States of America. Before DNA extraction, cryopreserved samples containing roughly 0.9-10 million PBMC were thawed and washed. At the time of the earliest PBMC sample, participants with HIV were aged between about 23 and 55 years. Each participant contributed PBMC samples from 1-4 timepoints before ART initiation and 2-8 timepoints after ART initiation, with a median of 7 samples. Serial HIV viral load, CD4+ T-cell count, ART history and demographic data were obtained for every participant. A Qiagen kit on a QIAcube was used to extract genomic DNA from unsorted PBMC, with samples processed in batches of 12.

The immunoSEQ hsTCRB v3.0 assay was used at survey level resolution to sequence the TRB variable region. The target sequencing depth for TRB was about 40,000-50,000 T-cell genomes per sample. An Illumina MiSeq with a v3 150-cycle kit was used to sequence the pooled TRB libraries. From the authors' description of their analysis: Analysis of repertoires was carried out in R inside a reproducible Nextflow workflow spanning QC, data transformation and analysis. Custom analyses were implemented in LymphoSeq2, an R package for AIRR-Seq data exploration. Four samples yielding fewer than 5000 total TRB sequences were excluded, leaving 150 to 200 analyzed HIV repertoires. Among the 188 retained HIV repertoires, 55 to 65 were collected before ART initiation and about 130 were collected after ART initiation. Repertoires were downsampled to 5000 TRB nucleotide sequences, with summary statistics averaged over 100 downsampling iterations. The analysis kept only TRB sequences whose CDR3 regions were at least seven amino acids long. Two measures captured diversity: a Shannon entropy-derived clonality score and the Gini coefficient. In the repertoire networks, any two of the top 5000 CDR3 amino acid sequences were linked whenever the two sequences differed by an edit distance of one. GLIPH2 predicted antigen specificity groups and MHC restriction for TRB CDR3 amino acid sequences. Known CMV, EBV, HIV or tissue antigen associations were flagged by matching CDR3 amino acid sequences against VDJdb and McPAS-TCR. Pre-ART, post-ART and control groups were compared with Wilcoxon signed-rank tests and Holm-Bonferroni correction. The source is immuneACCESS, and TCRdb retained only in-frame sequences with V and J called. Part of the clones is not carried over; for the studies checked, unresolved V genes explain less than half of this, and the remainder is unexplained. V and J calls and clone size come straight from that table; D and trimming were deduced from the DNA. The sample table contains tens of thousands of clones; only one count was recorded for 80% to 95% of them. The top ten hold 4.3% of the sample.

Overall study results and their limits: The samples span the years 2004 to 2017, and the ART regimens used may be less effective than current regimens. Because pre-ART samples had limited cell numbers, profiling was done on unsorted PBMC rather than on sorted CD4+ and CD8+ T cells. The repertoire was dominated across all time points by expanded TRB clones identified before ART initiation, although this dominance was seen to fluctuate and to decrease in many PLHIV after ART. Compared with controls, HIV repertoires had narrower CDR3 length ranges, and the network structure pointed to an antigen-experienced repertoire that shifted only slightly toward naive after ART. Owing to limited PBMC availability, only the TCR beta chain was sequenced, without alpha chain pairing. A significant increase in TRB diversity was found to be associated with ART initiation, although TRB diversity was observed to remain significantly below that of transplant donor controls even after long-term ART. No data were available on ART adherence, viral resistance or therapy changes, limiting inferences about post-ART repertoire changes.

This clone is a singleton in its sample. Its antigen is currently not known. No per-base quality is available; no much larger clone lies one base away. The clonotype comes from a woman between 40 and 50 years old with HIV. Sequencing used unsorted PBMCs, obtained about 5.3 years after starting antiretroviral therapy. The chain links TRBV6-5 with TRBJ1-2; the D gene is possibly TRBD1, with 6 bases matching. CDR3 region: CASSPRRTANYGYTF. Here is the DNA: TGTGCCAGCAGTCCCCGGCGGACAGCTAACTATGGCTACACCTTC.